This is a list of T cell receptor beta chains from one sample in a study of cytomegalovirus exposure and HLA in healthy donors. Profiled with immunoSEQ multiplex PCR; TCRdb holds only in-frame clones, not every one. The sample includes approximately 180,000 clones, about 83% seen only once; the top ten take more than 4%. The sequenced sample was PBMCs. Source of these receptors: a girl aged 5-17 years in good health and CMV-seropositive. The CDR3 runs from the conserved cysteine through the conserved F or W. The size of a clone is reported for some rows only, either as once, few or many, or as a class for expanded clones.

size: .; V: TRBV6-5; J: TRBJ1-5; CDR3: CASSLDRGNQPQHF
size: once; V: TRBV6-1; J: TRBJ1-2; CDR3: CASSDGTVSYGYTF
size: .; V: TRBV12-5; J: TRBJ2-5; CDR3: CASGLVLLMDRGKETQYF
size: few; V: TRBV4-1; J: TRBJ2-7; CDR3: CASSQPSTGAYEQYF
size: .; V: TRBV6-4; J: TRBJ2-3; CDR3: CASSDRPSGGADTQYF
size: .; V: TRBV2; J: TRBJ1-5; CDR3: CATQDSPNQPQHF
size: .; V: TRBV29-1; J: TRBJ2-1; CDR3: CTPKVGRKPELTYNEQFF
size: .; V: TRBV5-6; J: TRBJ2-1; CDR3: CASSLRGNNEQFF
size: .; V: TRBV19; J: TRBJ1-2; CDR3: CASSLSQGRGGYTF
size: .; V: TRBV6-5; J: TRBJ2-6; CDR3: CASSYSEPRANVLTF
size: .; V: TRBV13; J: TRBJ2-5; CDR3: CASSSGTGGETQYF
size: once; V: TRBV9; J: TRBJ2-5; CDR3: CASSVGLAGGHETQYF
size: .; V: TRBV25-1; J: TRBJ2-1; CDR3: CASSGGTGRSYNEQFF
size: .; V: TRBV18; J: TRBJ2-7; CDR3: CASSQAGQGTGEQYF
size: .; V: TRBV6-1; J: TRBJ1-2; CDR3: CASTIGQSTNYGYTF
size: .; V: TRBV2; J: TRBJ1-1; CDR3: CASRGFGTEAFF
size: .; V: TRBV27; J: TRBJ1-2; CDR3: CATYAGGRGDYGYTF
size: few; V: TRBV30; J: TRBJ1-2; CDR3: CAWSVLLTGSGYTF
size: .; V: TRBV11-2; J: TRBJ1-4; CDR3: CASSWAGGASGNEKLFF
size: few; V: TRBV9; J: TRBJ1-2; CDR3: CASSVGSGGYTF
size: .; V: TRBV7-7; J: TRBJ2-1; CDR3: CASSFGTSGGNEQFF
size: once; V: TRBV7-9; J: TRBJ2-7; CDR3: CASSTGLAVGEQYF
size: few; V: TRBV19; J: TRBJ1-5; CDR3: CASRQSNQPQHF
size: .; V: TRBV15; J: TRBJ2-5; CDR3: CATSYLQETQYF
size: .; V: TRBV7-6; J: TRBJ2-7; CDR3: CASTPEAGGEYEQYF
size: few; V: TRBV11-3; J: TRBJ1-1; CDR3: CASSSRVKGTEAFF
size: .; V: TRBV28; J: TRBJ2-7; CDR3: CASSPRGSDSYEQYF
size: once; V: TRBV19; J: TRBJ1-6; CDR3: CASSTGGNSPLHF
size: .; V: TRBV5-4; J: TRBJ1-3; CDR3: CYHGSFSGNTIYF
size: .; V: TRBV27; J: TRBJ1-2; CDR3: CASSSSDRGYGYTF
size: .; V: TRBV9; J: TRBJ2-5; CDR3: CASSSRGTAKETQYF
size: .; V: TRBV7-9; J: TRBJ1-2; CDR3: CASSSTGTFVYGYTF
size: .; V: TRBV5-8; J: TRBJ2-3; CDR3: CASSLYLAGEDTQYF
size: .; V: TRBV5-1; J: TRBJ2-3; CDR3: CASGGGTDTQYF
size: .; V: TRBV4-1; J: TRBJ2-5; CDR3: CASRGQGRKETQYF
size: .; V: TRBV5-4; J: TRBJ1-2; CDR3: CASSLIPIPGTANYGYTF
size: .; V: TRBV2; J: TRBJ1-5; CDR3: CASSDPGTGILPQHF
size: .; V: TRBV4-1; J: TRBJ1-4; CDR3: CASSQGWWGVGDEKLFF
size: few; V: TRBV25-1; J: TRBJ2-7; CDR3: CASSPGHSSYEQYF
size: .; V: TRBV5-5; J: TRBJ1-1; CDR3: CASSLTGSAEAFF
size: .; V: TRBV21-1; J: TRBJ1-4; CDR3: CASSLDRDRSEKLFF
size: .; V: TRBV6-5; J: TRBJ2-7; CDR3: CASGRRGGTYEQYF
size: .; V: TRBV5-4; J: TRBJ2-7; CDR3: CASSLPGGSGTAYEQYF
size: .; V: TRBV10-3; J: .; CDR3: CAISPAGEYEQYF
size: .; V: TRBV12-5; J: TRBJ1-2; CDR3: CASGLKGAASGYTF
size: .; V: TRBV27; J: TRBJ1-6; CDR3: CASSQTLRDRGSPLHF
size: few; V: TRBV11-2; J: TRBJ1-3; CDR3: CASSLVGDRVGNTIYF
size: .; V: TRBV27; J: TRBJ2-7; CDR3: CASSFIPPTGDSFEQYF
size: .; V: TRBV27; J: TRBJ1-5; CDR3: CASSQRDRGVNQPQHF
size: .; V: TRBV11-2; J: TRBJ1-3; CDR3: CASSLLSSGNTIYF
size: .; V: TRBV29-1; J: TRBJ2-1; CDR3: CSVGFSGNEQFF
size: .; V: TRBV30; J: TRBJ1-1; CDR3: CAWSAKNTEAFF
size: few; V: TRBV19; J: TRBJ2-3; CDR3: CASYSGGGDTQYF
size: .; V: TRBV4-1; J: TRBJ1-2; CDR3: CASSQVTERDGYTF
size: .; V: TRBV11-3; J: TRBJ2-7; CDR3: CASSFFLAGGSYEQYF
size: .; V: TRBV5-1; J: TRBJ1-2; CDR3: CASSFLHSGGADGYTF
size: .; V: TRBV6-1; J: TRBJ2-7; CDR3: CASSEHYGGGLAGATQYF
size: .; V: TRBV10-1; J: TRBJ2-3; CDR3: CASSETDPSTDTQYF
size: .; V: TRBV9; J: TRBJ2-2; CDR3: CASSVGASPGTGELFF
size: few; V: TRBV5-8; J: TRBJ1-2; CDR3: CASSLWRDYGYTF